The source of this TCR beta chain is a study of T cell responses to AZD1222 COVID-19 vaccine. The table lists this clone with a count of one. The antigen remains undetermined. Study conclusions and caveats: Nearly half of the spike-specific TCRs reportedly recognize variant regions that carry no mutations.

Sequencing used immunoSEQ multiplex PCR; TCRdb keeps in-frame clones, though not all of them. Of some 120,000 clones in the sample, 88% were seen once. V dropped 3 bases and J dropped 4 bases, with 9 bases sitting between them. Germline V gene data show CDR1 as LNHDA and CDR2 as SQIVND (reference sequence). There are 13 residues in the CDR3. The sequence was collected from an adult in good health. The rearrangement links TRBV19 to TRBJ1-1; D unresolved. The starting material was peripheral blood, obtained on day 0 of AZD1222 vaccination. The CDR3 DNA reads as TGTGCCAGTAGTATCTACCGAGGCACTGAAGCTTTCTTT. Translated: CASSIYRGTEAFF.